This TCR beta chain comes out of a study of blood T cells in healthy people across ages. Study-level points and caveats: CMV status of donors was not determined, possibly confounding expanded clonotype changes. Correlation between TCR beta diversity and naive T cell percentage was strong.

This clonotype has a count of ten or more. What it binds is not known. The authors ran a second PCR of about 6 to 11 cycles using a sample-barcoded 5' primer and a J-beta primer mix. Each CDR3 protein gets one entry after TCRdb re-called the 5' RACE reads with MiXCR. The data contain about 1.1 million distinct CDR3 sequences, roughly two fifths of them seen just once; the ten biggest clones take up 13%. This CDR3 has 13 amino acids. Trimming cost V 3 bases and J 4 bases, with 9 bases left between them. This clonotype was obtained from a man in his late teens or twenties in good health. The chain combines TRBV12-3 or TRBV12-4 with TRBJ2-5; D is perhaps TRBD1 (5 bases). The source material was blood. CDR3 coding DNA: TGTGCCAGCAGTTTTTCAAGGGGAGAGACCCAGTACTTC. Protein: CASSFSRGETQYF.